This T cell receptor beta chain was obtained from a study of blood T cells in healthy people across ages. Whole-study findings and limits: Because donor CMV status was unknown, expanded clonotype changes were possibly confounded.

Combining a sample-barcoded 5' primer with a J-beta primer mix, a second PCR ran for roughly 7 to 11 cycles. Each CDR3 protein gets one entry after TCRdb re-called the 5' RACE reads with MiXCR. The top ten clones hold less than 5% of a sample with about 1.5 million distinct CDR3 sequences, under 55% of them seen once. Concerning this clonotype itself: Its antigen is undetermined. One junction end disagrees with the germline gene, perhaps due to a read error.

Every donor contributed roughly 11 milliliters of peripheral blood by blood draw. The germline CDR1 and CDR2 sequences are LGHDT and YNNKEL (reference sequence). The CDR3 spans 16 residues. The sample taken for sequencing was blood. The chain joins TRBV3-1 to TRBJ1-6; no definite D call. The clonotype was recovered from a woman aged 18-29 years in good health. The CDR3 reads CAGSQEAGGFNSPLHF. Here the CDR3 DNA reads TGTGCCGGCAGCCAAGAAGCGGGTGGGTTTAATTCACCCCTCCACTTT.